The T cell receptor beta chain described here comes from a study of beta chain features in type 1 diabetes. About the study: The patient and healthy donor groups were comparable for age, gender and cell yields.

Of the isolated RNA, all was reverse transcribed, and so the sequenced material was expressed TCRB transcripts. Data came from immunoSEQ multiplex PCR; TCRdb stores just in-frame clones and leaves some out. The profile shows a few hundred thousand clones, over 8.5% of them singletons. Trimming removed 0 bases at V and 3 bases at J, with 6 bases between. The germline V gene encodes CDR1 SEHNR and CDR2 FQNEAQ (reference sequence). The CDR3 has 13 amino acids. This clone was detected only a few times. What it binds is unknown. Study-level findings and limits: When Type 1 diabetes patients were examined, their TCRB CDR3s proved moderately but significantly shorter in all four CD4+ subsets.

The TCR comes from a man aged 25 to 40 with type 1 diabetes. The V gene is TRBV7-9, the J gene TRBJ2-7, with D unresolved. The sequenced material came from central memory CD4+ T cells from blood. The CDR3 region is CASSLAISYEQYF. The CDR3 coding sequence is TGTGCCAGCAGCTTAGCGATCAGCTACGAGCAGTACTTC.